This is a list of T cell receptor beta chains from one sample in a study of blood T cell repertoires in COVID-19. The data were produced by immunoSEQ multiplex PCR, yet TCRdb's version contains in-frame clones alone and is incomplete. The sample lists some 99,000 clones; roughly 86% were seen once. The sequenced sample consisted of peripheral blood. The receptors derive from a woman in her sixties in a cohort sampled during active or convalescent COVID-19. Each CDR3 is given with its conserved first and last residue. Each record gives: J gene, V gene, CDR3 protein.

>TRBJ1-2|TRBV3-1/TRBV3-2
CASSQISERLYTF
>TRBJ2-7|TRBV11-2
CASSLEGGLEQYF
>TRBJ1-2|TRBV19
CASRDRGDYGYTF
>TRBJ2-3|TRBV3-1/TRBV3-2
CASSRGGTSTDTQYF
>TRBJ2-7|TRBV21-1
CASSKAAGTSGRPSYEQYF
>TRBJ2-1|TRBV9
CASSQGLAGANEQFF
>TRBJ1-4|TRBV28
CASSKRRAREEKLFF
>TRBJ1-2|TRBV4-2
CASSQEGGYGYTF
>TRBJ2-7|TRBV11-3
CASPSGAYEQYF
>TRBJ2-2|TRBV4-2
CASAPASGRLTGELFF
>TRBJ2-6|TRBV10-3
CAISGAIATGANVLTF
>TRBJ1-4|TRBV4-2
CASSPQTGATNEKLFF
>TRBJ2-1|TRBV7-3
CASSLGSDEQFF
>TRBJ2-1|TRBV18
CASSPPTGTGGYNEQFF
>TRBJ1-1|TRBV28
CATQSTPGVTEAFF
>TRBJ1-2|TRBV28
CASSVTGTSLIYGYTF
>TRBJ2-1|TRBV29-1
CSVELIAGASYNEQFF
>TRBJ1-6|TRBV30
CAWNRDSNSPLHF
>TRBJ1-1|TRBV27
CASSPRRVGGTEAFF
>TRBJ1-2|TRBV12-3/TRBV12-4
CASSAGGLGYTF
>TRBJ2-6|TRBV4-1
CASSQATVSSGANVLTF
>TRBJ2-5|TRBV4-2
CASSPGTSGGAAQETQYF